The clone carrying this TCR beta chain was counted at least ten times. TCR beta CDR3 regions were amplified from RNA. Carried out on the TCR CDR3, a first-round RT-PCR used the HTBI primer set. TCRdb processed the multiplex PCR reads anew with MiXCR; each CDR3 protein has one entry. The table lists about 290,000 distinct CDR3 sequences, about an eighth of them singletons, with roughly 8.5% in the top ten. The data stem from a study of T cells in Graves' hyperthyroidism and ophthalmopathy. Overall study: Staff took peripheral blood when the initial diagnosis was made, before any treatment began.

Hyperthyroidism, newly diagnosed and lasting under 2 months, affected patients aged 18 to 65. This sample holds PBMCs from 8.5 to 10 ml fresh peripheral blood. Trimming removed 6 bases from V and 2 bases from J, with 12 bases in between. This CDR3 contains 14 residues. Germline lookup yields CDR1 MNHEY and CDR2 SVGEGT. The sequencing sample was made of blood. This chain uses TRBV6-2 or TRBV6-3 with TRBJ2-3; TRBD1 might be the D (6 bases). The receptor was derived from a woman in her 30s with Graves' hyperthyroidism that later progressed to Graves' ophthalmopathy. CDR3 nucleotides: TGTGCCAGCAGCGACACAGGGACCACAGATACGCAGTATTTT. It yields the protein CASSDTGTTDTQYF.